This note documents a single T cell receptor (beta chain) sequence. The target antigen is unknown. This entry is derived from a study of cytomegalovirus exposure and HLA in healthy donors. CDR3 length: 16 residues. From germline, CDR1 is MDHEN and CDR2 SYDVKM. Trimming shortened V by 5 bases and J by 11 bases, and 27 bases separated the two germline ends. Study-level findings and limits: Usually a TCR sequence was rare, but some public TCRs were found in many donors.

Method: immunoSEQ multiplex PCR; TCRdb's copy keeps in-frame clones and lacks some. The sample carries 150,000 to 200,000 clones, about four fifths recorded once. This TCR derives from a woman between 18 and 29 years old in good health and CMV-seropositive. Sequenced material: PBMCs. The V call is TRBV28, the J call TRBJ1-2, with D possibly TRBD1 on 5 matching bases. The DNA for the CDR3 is TGTGCCAGCAGTACGGGACCACTTTATAAACACGGGGGGTACACCTTC. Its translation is CASSTGPLYKHGGYTF.